A single sample is the source of the 22 T cell receptor beta chains below, sequenced in a study of blood T cell repertoires in COVID-19. The data were produced by immunoSEQ multiplex PCR, yet TCRdb's version contains in-frame clones alone and is incomplete. The profile shows more than 150,000 clones, around 94% of them singletons. The sample was peripheral blood. The receptors were sampled from a man younger than 45 with COVID-19, enrolled during active disease.

The rearrangement uses TRBV7-9 and TRBJ1-5, with D perhaps matching TRBD1 (6 bases). This CDR3 comprises 18 residues. V lost 3 bases and J 6 bases, leaving 24 bases between the germline ends. Germline CDR1 and CDR2: SEHNR and FQNEAQ (reference sequence). In DNA form, the CDR3 reads TGTGCCAGCAGCTTGTCGTGGGGGGGCCAGGATTCAGGTCAGCCCCAGCATTTT. Translating gives CASSLSWGGQDSGQPQHF.

The chain combines TRBV7-9 with TRBJ1-5; maybe TRBD1 (5 bases). The CDR3 is 15 amino acids. Germline V CDR1 and CDR2: SEHNR, FQNEAQ (reference sequence). Trimming left V 5 bases short and J 3 bases short, with 14 bases between. CDR3: CASSNTQGLNQPQHF. CDR3 bases: TGTGCCAGCAGCAACACTCAGGGACTCAATCAGCCCCAGCATTTT.

Turning to this clone: Other DNA sequences within the sample encode an identical CDR3. The genes are TRBV20-1 and TRBJ2-7; TRBD2 agrees at 9 bases. V lost 6 bases and J lost 5; bases outside the gene matches: 2. Germline CDR1 DFQATT, CDR2 SNEGSKA (reference sequence). This CDR3 is built from 11 residues. In DNA, the CDR3 is TGCAGTGCAACTAGCGGGCACGAGCAGTACTTC. It yields the protein CSATSGHEQYF.

V usage is TRBV5-1 and J usage is TRBJ1-3; D not resolved. Germline CDR1 is SGHRS and CDR2 is YFSETQ. The V end was cut by 2 bases, the J end by 2 bases, with 11 bases between. The CDR3 length is 15 residues. CDR3 nucleotide sequence: TGCGCCAGCAGCTTAGAAGGAGGGACTGGAAACACCATATATTTT. Translating gives CASSLEGGTGNTIYF. Drawing the rest from reference TRBV5-1 and TRBJ1-3, the complete variable domain is KAGVTQTPRYLIKTRGQQVTLSCSPISGHRSVSWYQQTPGQGLQFLFEYFSETQRNKGNFPGRFSGRQFSNSRSEMNVSTLELGDSALYLCASSLEGGTGNTIYFGEGSWLTVV.

The chain joins TRBV4-1 to TRBJ1-1; D gene uncertain. V dropped 0 bases and J dropped 10 bases, with 9 bases sitting between them. CDR1 is MGHRA, CDR2 YSYEKL, per germline. The length of the CDR3 is 12 residues. The chain's CDR3 is CASSQEGRSAFF. As DNA, the CDR3 is TGCGCCAGCAGCCAAGAGGGGAGGTCAGCTTTCTTT.

The genes are TRBV29-1 and TRBJ2-1, with TRBD2 matching 9 bases. The V gene's germline CDR1 is SQVTM and CDR2 ANQGSEA. J was trimmed by 9 bases and V by 5 bases; bases with no gene match: 8. CDR3 length: 13 residues. The CDR3 sequence: CSVFLAGMGEQFF. The DNA of the CDR3 is TGCAGCGTTTTCCTAGCGGGGATGGGTGAGCAGTTCTTC.

The chain uses TRBV19 and TRBJ1-1, with D possibly TRBD1 on 5 matching bases. V was shortened by 7 bases and J by 8 bases, with 14 bases between the two germline ends. The CDR3 is 12 amino acids. Germline V lookup: CDR1 LNHDA, CDR2 SQIVND (reference sequence). The CDR3 region has the DNA TGTGCCAGTATTTCCAGGGTCGCCGAAGCTTTCTTT. Its translation is CASISRVAEAFF.

The chain has TRBV18 and TRBJ2-5, with D maybe TRBD1 (5 bases). The V gene lost 1 base and the J gene lost 2 bases, with 5 bases spanning the gap. Germline CDR1 and CDR2: KGHSH and LQKENI. This CDR3 has 13 residues. The CDR3 DNA is TGTGCCAGCTCACCACAGGGGCAAGAGACCCAGTACTTC. Its translation is CASSPQGQETQYF.

The J gene is TRBJ1-2, the V gene TRBV27, with 8 bases matching TRBD1. V lost 1 base and J lost 4; bases outside the gene matches: 11. This CDR3 comprises 17 residues. Per the germline V gene, CDR1 is MNHEY and CDR2 is SMNVEV (reference sequence). The DNA of the CDR3 is TGTGCCAGCAGTTTATTAAGGCGGGGGACAGGAACCTATGGCTACACCTTC. Its translation is CASSLLRRGTGTYGYTF.

The chain is built from TRBV6-5 and TRBJ2-7; tentatively, D is TRBD2 (6 bases). The germline V and J ends were trimmed by 6 bases and 8 bases, with 23 bases remaining between them. The CDR3 consists of 15 residues. Germline V gene data show CDR1 as MNHEY and CDR2 as SVGAGI. The CDR3 is CASRSSGTWDGQQYF. Here the CDR3 DNA reads TGTGCCAGCAGATCCTCTGGGACTTGGGACGGGCAGCAGTACTTC.

The chain is built from TRBV10-3 and TRBJ1-2, with 7 bases matching TRBD1. V shed 10 bases, J shed 5 bases, and the junction held 10 bases outside the gene matches. The CDR3 contains 13 residues. Germline V gene lookup returns CDR1 ENHRY and CDR2 SYGVKD. The chain's CDR3 is CATLTGDWYGYTF. CDR3 DNA: TGTGCCACCCTAACAGGGGATTGGTATGGCTACACCTTC.

The chain couples TRBV2 to TRBJ1-2; D uncertain. CDR1 and CDR2 from the germline V gene are SNHLY and FYNNEI. The V end lost 3 bases, the J end lost 8 bases, and 13 bases lay between the germline ends. The CDR3 runs 13 residues. DNA of the CDR3: TGTGCCAGCAGTGAGAGTGAACTGGGCGGCTACACCTTC. As protein: CASSESELGGYTF.

Concerning this clone: Different DNA sequences within this sample yield the same CDR3. V gene TRBV7-2 combines with J gene TRBJ2-3; possibly TRBD2 for D (6 bases). CDR1 is SGHTA, CDR2 FQGNSA, per germline. The germline V and J ends were trimmed by 1 base and 3 bases, with 11 bases remaining between them. The CDR3 has 15 residues. Here the CDR3 DNA reads TGTGCCAGCAGCTTAGATTTCGGGGGAACAGATACGCAGTATTTT. This codes for CASSLDFGGTDTQYF.

In this sample, this clone turned up once. The chain joins TRBV12-3 or TRBV12-4 to TRBJ2-7; D not certain. The V gene lost 2 bases and the J gene lost 4 bases, with 6 bases spanning the gap. The CDR3 runs to 12 residues. The CDR3 loop is CASSLYLYEQYF. The CDR3, as DNA: TGTGCCAGCAGTTTATATCTTTACGAGCAGTACTTC.

This clone was observed once. The chain uses TRBV4-1 and TRBJ1-2, with 12 bases that match TRBD1. The CDR3 sequence is 18 residues long. The ends lost 1 base at V and 7 bases at J; junction bases unmatched: 13. The germline gives CDR1 MGHRA, CDR2 YSYEKL. The DNA for the CDR3 is TGCGCCAGCAGCCAAGGTACCACAGGGACAGGGGGCAGAGGTGGCTACACCTTC. This translates into CASSQGTTGTGGRGGYTF.

V and J are TRBV6-6 and TRBJ1-2, with TRBD1 as a possible D gene (6 bases). V lost 5 bases and J lost 4, with 14 bases in between. This CDR3 comprises 14 residues. Germline V gene data show CDR1 as MNHNY and CDR2 as SVGAGI (reference sequence). DNA of the CDR3: TGTGCCAGCAGTGGGGGGGCAGGGGCCTATGGCTACACCTTC. Amino acids: CASSGGAGAYGYTF.

J is TRBJ2-3 and V is TRBV6-5; 7 bases align to TRBD2. Losses at the gene ends were 0 bases for V and 5 bases for J; bases not matched to a gene: 2. The CDR3 has 14 amino acids. Germline V gene sequence: CDR1 MNHEY, CDR2 SVGAGI. The CDR3: CASSYSGGLDTQYF. The CDR3 DNA is TGTGCCAGCAGTTACTCCGGGGGGTTAGATACGCAGTATTTT.

The chain has TRBV7-3 and TRBJ1-3, with 8 bases that match TRBD1. Trimming removed 5 bases from V and 4 bases from J; junction bases left unmatched: 7. This CDR3 is 15 amino acids long. CDR1 is SGHTA, CDR2 FQGTGA, per germline. The CDR3 DNA reads TGTGCCAGCAGCACAGGGGGTTCAGAGGGAAACACCATATATTTT. Translation gives CASSTGGSEGNTIYF.

The chain joins TRBV11-2 to TRBJ2-1; maybe TRBD1 (5 bases). Per the germline V gene, CDR1 is SGHAT and CDR2 is FQNNGV. This CDR3 comprises 10 residues. Trimming took off 5 bases at V and 12 bases at J, with 8 bases between the two ends. CDR3 coding DNA: TGTGCCAGCAGCCAGGGTGTGCAGTTCTTC. Translated: CASSQGVQFF. The full variable domain, completed using reference TRBV11-2 and TRBJ2-1, is EAGVAQSPRYKIIEKRQSVAFWCNPISGHATLYWYQQILGQGPKLLIQFQNNGVVDDSQLPKDRFSAERLKGVDSTLKIQPAKLEDSAVYLCASSQGVQFFGPGTRLTVL.

The chain has TRBV5-6 and TRBJ2-3, with D possibly being TRBD2 (6 bases). CDR3 length: 15 residues. Trimming stripped 4 bases from V and 4 bases from J, with 16 bases between. Germline values: CDR1 SGHDT, CDR2 YYEEEE. CDR3 DNA: TGTGCCAGCAGCGTTGGCGCGGGACTGGCAGATACGCAGTATTTT. Its protein is CASSVGAGLADTQYF.

The V and J genes are TRBV5-6 and TRBJ1-6; maybe TRBD1 (6 bases). Per the germline V gene, CDR1 is SGHDT and CDR2 is YYEEEE. The V and J ends lost 3 bases and 0 bases respectively, with 16 bases between them. CDR3 length: 18 residues. CDR3 DNA: TGTGCCAGCAGCTCGGATGGACAGTATAGCTCCTATAATTCACCCCTCCACTTT. It encodes CASSSDGQYSSYNSPLHF.

The chain couples TRBV5-1 to TRBJ2-5, with D possibly TRBD1 on 6 matching bases. Germline loops: CDR1 SGHRS, CDR2 YFSETQ. V lost 0 bases and J 4 bases, leaving 16 bases between the germline ends. This CDR3 spans 16 amino acids. CDR3 bases: TGCGCCAGCAGCTTGGAGCCAGGGGCCTACGGAGAGACCCAGTACTTC. It translates to CASSLEPGAYGETQYF.